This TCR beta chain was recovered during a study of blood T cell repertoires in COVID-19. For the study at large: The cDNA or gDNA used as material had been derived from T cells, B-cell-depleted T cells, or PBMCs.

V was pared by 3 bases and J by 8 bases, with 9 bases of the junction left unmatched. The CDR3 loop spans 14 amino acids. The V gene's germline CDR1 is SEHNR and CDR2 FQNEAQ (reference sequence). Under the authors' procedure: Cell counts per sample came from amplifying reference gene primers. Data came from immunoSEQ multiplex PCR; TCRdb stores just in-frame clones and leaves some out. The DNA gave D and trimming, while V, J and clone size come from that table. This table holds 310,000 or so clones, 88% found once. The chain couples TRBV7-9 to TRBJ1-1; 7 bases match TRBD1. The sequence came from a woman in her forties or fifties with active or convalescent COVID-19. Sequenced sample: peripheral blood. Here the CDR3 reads CASSFTPGGPEAFF. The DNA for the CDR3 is TGTGCCAGCAGCTTTACGCCAGGGGGACCCGAAGCTTTCTTT.